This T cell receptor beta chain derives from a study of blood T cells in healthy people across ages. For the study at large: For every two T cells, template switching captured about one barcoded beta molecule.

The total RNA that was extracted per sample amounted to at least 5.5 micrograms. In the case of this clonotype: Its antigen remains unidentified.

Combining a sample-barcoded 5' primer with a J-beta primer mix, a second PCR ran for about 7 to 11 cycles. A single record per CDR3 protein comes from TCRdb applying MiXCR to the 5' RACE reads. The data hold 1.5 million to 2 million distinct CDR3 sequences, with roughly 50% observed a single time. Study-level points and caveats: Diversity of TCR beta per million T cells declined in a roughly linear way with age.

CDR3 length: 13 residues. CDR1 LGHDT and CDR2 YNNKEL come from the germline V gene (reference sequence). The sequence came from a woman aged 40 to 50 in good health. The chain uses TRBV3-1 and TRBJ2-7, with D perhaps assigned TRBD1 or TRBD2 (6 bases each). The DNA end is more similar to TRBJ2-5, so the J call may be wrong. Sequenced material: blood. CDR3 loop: CASSQRGAGTQYF. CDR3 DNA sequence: TGTGCCAGCAGCCAAAGGGGGGCCGGGACCCAGTACTTC.